The source of this TCR beta chain is a study of control samples from healthy donors and cancer patients. Measured with immunoSEQ multiplex PCR; TCRdb has only the in-frame clones, and not every one. The data hold more than 95,000 clones, with 88% observed a single time. This CDR3 has 12 amino acids. The germline V gene has CDR1 MNHEY and CDR2 SMNVEV (reference sequence). Comments on this clone: Its ends do not fully match the called genes, so a read error is possible.

The clonotype comes from a woman aged 70-85 years in good health. The sequencing input was blood. The chain has TRBV27 and TRBJ1-1, with 7 bases aligning to TRBD1. The CDR3: CRQQGSNTEAFF. DNA of the CDR3: TGCCGTCAACAGGGGTCGAACACTGAAGCTTTCTTT.